The T cell receptor beta chain described here comes from a study of T cell responses to AZD1222 COVID-19 vaccine. On the study more broadly: Recipients boosted at about 4 weeks or about 12 weeks are pooled.

Note on this clone: Its cognate antigen is unknown.

The CDR3 runs to 13 residues. Trimming shortened V by 4 bases and J by 7 bases, and 13 bases separated the two germline ends. The germline CDR1 and CDR2 sequences are LNHDA and SQIVND (reference sequence). Findings and caveats of the study: No day 14 peak samples; only post-peak repertoires were characterized. Baseline seropositivity occurred in only a handful of AZD1222 recipients. Spike-spanning, vaccine-associated CD4 TCRs were dominant at 160-218 and 743-854.

Produced via immunoSEQ multiplex PCR; TCRdb's table is partial and in-frame only. The table lists 85,000 to 110,000 clones, 88% of them singletons. This chain links TRBV19 with TRBJ1-2; D gene uncertain. The sequence came from an adult in good health. Sequences were derived from peripheral blood, sampled on day 0 of AZD1222 vaccination. The chain's CDR3 is CASSTTKTGGYTF. In nucleotides, the CDR3 is TGTGCCAGTAGTACCACGAAGACTGGTGGCTACACCTTC.